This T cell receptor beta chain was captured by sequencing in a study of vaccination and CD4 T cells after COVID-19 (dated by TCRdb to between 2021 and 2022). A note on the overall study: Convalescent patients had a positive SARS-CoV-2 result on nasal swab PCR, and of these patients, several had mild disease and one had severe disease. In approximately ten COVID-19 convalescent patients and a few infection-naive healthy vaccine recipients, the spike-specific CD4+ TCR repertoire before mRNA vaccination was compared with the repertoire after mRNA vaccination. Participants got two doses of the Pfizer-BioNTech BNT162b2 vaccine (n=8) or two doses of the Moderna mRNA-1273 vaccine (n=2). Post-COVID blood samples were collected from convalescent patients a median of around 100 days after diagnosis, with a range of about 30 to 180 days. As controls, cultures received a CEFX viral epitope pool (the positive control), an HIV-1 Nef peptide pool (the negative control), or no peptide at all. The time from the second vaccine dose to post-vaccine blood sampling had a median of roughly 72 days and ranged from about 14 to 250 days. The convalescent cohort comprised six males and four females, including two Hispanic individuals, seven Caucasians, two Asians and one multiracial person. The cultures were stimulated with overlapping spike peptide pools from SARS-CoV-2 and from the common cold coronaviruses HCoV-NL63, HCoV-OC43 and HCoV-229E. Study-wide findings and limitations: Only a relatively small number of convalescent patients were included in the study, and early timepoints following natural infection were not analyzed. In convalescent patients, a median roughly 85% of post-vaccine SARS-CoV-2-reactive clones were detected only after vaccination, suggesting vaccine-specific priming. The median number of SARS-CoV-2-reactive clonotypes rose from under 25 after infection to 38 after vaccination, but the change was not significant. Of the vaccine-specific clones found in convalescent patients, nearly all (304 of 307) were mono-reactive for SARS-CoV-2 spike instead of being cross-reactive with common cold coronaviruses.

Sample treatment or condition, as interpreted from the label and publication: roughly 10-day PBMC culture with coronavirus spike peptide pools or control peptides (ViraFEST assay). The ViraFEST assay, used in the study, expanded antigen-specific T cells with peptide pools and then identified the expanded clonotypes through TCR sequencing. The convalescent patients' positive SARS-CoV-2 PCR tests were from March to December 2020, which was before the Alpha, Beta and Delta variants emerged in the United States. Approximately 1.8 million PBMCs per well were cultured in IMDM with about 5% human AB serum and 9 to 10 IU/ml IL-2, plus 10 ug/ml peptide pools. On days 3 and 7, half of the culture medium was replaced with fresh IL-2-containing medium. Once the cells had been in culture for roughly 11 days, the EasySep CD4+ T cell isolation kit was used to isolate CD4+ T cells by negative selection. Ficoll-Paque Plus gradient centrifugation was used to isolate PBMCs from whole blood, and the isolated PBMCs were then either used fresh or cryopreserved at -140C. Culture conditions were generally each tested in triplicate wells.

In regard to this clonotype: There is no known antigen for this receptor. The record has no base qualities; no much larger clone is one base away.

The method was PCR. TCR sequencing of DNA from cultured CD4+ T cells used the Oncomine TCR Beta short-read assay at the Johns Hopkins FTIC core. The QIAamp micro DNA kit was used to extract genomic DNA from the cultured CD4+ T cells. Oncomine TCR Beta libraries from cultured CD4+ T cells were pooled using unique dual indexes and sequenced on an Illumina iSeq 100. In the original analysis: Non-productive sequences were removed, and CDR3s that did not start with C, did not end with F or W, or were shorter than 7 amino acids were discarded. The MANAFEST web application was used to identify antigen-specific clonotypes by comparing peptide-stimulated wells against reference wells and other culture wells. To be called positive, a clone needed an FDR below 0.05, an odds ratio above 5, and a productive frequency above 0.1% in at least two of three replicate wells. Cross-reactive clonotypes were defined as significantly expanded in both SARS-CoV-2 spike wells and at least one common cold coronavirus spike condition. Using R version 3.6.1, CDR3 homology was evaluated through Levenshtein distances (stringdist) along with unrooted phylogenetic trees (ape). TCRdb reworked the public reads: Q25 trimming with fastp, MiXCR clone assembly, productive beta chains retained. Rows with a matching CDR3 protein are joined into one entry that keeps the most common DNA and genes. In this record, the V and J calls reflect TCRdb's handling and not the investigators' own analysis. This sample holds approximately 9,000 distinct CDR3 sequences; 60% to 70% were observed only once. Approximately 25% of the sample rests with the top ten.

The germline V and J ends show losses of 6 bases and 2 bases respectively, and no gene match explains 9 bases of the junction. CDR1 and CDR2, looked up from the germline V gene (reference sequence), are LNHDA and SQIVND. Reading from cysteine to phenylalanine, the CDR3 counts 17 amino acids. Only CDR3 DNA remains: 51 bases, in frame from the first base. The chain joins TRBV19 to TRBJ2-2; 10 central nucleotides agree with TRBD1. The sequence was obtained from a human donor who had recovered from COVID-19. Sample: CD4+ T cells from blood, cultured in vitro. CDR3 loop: CASSTRDRGFNTGELFF. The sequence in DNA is TGTGCCAGTAGCACCCGGGACAGGGGATTTAACACCGGGGAGCTGTTTTTT.